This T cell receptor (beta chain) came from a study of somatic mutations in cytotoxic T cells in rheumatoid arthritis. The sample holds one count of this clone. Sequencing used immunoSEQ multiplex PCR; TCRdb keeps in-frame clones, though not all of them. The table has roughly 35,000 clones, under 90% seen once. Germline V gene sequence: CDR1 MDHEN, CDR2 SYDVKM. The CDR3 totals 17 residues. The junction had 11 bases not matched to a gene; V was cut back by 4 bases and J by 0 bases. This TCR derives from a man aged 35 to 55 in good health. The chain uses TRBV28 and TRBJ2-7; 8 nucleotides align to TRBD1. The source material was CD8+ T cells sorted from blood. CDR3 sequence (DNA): TGTGCCAGCAGTTCGCGGACAGGGCAATTTTCCTCCTACGAGCAGTACTTC. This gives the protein CASSSRTGQFSSYEQYF.